Sequencing of this TCR beta chain was carried out in a study of blood T cell repertoires in COVID-19. The method was immunoSEQ multiplex PCR; TCRdb's version includes in-frame clones alone and lacks a portion of them. This table holds roughly 170,000 clones, 80% to 90% found once. To note about this clone: The sample carries other DNA sequences with the same CDR3.

Per germline, CDR1 SGHRS and CDR2 YFSETQ. The CDR3 has 14 amino acids. After removal of 4 bases from V and 5 bases from J, the junction contained 4 bases not matched to a gene. This chain uses TRBV5-1 with TRBJ1-4; 8 positions match TRBD1. This receptor was taken from a woman in her forties or fifties with COVID-19, enrolled during active disease. Sequencing input: peripheral blood. CDR3 loop: CASSTGQGNEKLFF. For the CDR3, the DNA is TGCGCCAGCAGCACAGGACAGGGAAATGAAAAACTGTTTTTT.